This T cell receptor beta chain was observed in a study of cytomegalovirus exposure and HLA in healthy donors. On the study more broadly: A prior analysis found 117 million unique TCR beta sequences from around 180 million T cells. Broader study findings: Later analysis showed TCR association rates varying by HLA locus, highest for DRB1 and lowest for HLA-C.

Primers: 60 Vbeta forward and 13 Jbeta reverse. Authors' processing steps: In a later analysis, approximately 80 million unique TCR beta chains included roughly 11 million shared by two or more donors. Only in-frame clones appear in the TCRdb table, and some are missing; sequencing was by immunoSEQ multiplex PCR. V, J and clone size are taken as reported in that table, and D and trimming were inferred from the DNA itself. The sample has fewer than 200,000 clones. V lost 0 bases and J 1 base, leaving 9 bases between the germline ends. Germline V gene lookup returns CDR1 SGHDN and CDR2 FVKESK. The CDR3 is 15 residues long. A remark on this clone: Its antigen is not known.

This TCR was sampled from an older woman in good health and CMV-seronegative. The chain is built from TRBV14 and TRBJ1-1, with a possible D match to TRBD1 (5 bases). The sequencing input was PBMCs. The DNA of the CDR3 is TGTGCCAGCAGCCAAGAGCAGGGAGGGAACACTGAAGCTTTCTTT. Translated: CASSQEQGGNTEAFF.